Sequencing of this TCR beta chain was carried out in a study of blood T cells in healthy people across ages. The wider study: Through template switching, about one barcoded beta molecule was captured per two T cells, as measured in model experiments. Regarding the study as a whole: Long-lived and aged donors differed, with more naive CD4+ cells and higher diversity in the long-lived.

This CDR3 contains 15 residues. The V end lost 2 bases, the J end lost 2 bases, and 9 bases lay between the germline ends. Germline V CDR1 and CDR2: MDHEN, SYDVKM. This clonotype was counted only a few times. Its antigen is currently unknown. Primed by a sample-barcoded 5' primer and a J-beta primer mix, a second PCR proceeded for roughly 6 to 12 cycles. Each cDNA was tagged by a template-switch adaptor containing 12 random nucleotides. TCRdb analysed the 5' RACE reads with MiXCR anew, one entry per CDR3 protein. The data contain about 650,000 distinct CDR3 sequences, around 32% of them singletons. The source material was blood. The sequence derives from a woman of 80 years or more in good health. The chain couples TRBV28 to TRBJ1-4, with D unresolved. The CDR3 DNA reads as TGTGCCAGCAGTTTACCCCCGGGTACTAATGAAAAACTGTTTTTT. Residues: CASSLPPGTNEKLFF.